This is a list of T cell receptor beta chains from one sample in a study of CD8 T cells in ankylosing spondylitis. TCRdb passed the 5' RACE reads through MiXCR, listing each CDR3 protein once. The table lists 100,000 or so distinct CDR3 sequences, roughly 9% of them singletons. Sequencing was done on a sample of blood, either unsorted or a sorted T cell fraction (not recorded which). Receptors were obtained from a male donor with ankylosing spondylitis. Both conserved end residues are part of each CDR3. D genes are given only for firm matches. Clone size is given for some rows only: seen once, a few or many times, or a class if the clone is expanded.

D	length	size	V	J	CDR3	DNA
TRBD1	14	few	TRBV10-3	TRBJ1-2	CAIRGQETNYGYTF	TGTGCCATCAGGGGACAGGAAACTAACTATGGCTACACCTTC
.	14	.	TRBV11-2	TRBJ2-7	CASSPRAGSYEQYF	TGTGCCAGCAGCCCCCGGGCAGGGAGCTACGAGCAGTACTTC
.	16	.	TRBV14	TRBJ2-1	CASSQVGGIGYDEQFF	TGTGCCAGCAGCCAAGTCGGCGGGATCGGGTACGATGAGCAGTTCTTC
TRBD2	15	.	TRBV20-1	TRBJ2-1	CSAGGLAGPLDEQFF	TGCAGTGCTGGTGGACTAGCGGGGCCGTTGGATGAGCAGTTCTTC
.	15	many	TRBV6-1	TRBJ2-2	CASSGLIADTGELFF	TGTGCCAGCAGTGGGCTCATAGCGGACACCGGGGAGCTGTTTTTT
.	14	.	TRBV4-1	TRBJ1-1	CASSQEWGSTEAFF	TGCGCCAGCAGCCAAGAGTGGGGGTCCACTGAAGCTTTCTTT
TRBD2	16	.	TRBV27	TRBJ2-1	CASSFLSGGPVWRQFF	TGTGCCAGCAGTTTCCTCAGCGGGGGGCCCGTCTGGAGGCAGTTCTTC
TRBD2	16	few	TRBV9	TRBJ2-2	CASSATSGKDYGELFF	TGTGCCAGCAGCGCCACTAGCGGGAAGGATTACGGGGAGCTGTTTTTT
TRBD2	15	.	TRBV5-8	TRBJ2-7	CASSFSGTSGYEQYF	TGTGCCAGCAGCTTTAGTGGGACTAGCGGATACGAGCAGTACTTC
.	13	many	TRBV9	TRBJ1-3	CASSGTAGNTIYF	TGTGCCAGCAGCGGGACCGCTGGAAACACCATATATTTT
.	13	.	TRBV24-1	TRBJ2-2	CATGGANTGELFF	TGTGCCACCGGGGGTGCGAACACCGGGGAGCTGTTTTTT
.	15	many	TRBV24-1	TRBJ2-2	CATSALKFNTGELFF	TGTGCCACCAGTGCACTGAAGTTCAACACCGGGGAGCTGTTTTTT